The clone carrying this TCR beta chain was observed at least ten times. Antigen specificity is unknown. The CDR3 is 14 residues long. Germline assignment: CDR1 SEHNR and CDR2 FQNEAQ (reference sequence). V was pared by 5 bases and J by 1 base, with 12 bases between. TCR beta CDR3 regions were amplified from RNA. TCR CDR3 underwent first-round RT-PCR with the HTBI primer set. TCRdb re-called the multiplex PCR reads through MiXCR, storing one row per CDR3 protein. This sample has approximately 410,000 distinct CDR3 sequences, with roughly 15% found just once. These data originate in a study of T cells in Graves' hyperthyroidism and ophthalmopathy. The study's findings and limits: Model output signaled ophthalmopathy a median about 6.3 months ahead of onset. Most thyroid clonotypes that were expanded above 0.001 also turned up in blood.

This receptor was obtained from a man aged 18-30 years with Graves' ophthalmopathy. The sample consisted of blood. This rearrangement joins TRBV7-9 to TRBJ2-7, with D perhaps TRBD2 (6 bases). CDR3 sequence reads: CASSPRTTSYEQYF. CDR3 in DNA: TGTGCCAGCAGCCCAAGGACTACTTCCTACGAGCAGTACTTC.